These 28 T cell receptor beta chains were sequenced from one sample in a study of response to subunit inactivated influenza vaccine. Each CDR3 protein gets one entry after TCRdb re-called the RT-PCR reads with MiXCR. In the table there are fewer than 700,000 distinct CDR3 sequences, 10% to 15% of which are singletons. The sample in question was PBMCs from blood, obtained more than 35 days after vaccination. These receptors were collected from a man in his forties or fifties who received an inactivated influenza vaccine.

This clonotype occurred a few times. The junction shows a germline mismatch at one end, possibly a read error. J is TRBJ2-7 and V is TRBV7-6, with 7 positions matching TRBD2. This CDR3 spans 15 amino acids. The germline CDR1 and CDR2 sequences are SGHVS and FNYEAQ. The CDR3, as DNA: TGTGCCAGCAGCTCTCCATCAGACTCGGGAGGCGAGGAGTACTTC. As protein: CASSSPSDSGGEEYF.

This clonotype was picked up many times. This chain joins TRBV4-3 and TRBJ2-1; 11 bases line up with TRBD1. Germline trimming cut 0 bases from V and 7 bases from J; bases unmatched to any gene: 5. This CDR3 spans 16 amino acids. CDR1 is LGHNA, CDR2 YSLEER, per germline. The CDR3 spells CASSQDRGTGGNEQFF. In DNA, the CDR3 is TGCGCCAGCAGCCAAGATAGGGGGACAGGGGGTAATGAGCAGTTCTTC.

This clonotype was counted between two and nine times. The chain links TRBV7-2 to TRBJ2-3; D remains unclear. The CDR3 runs to 15 residues. The ends were cut back, 2 bases at V and 0 bases at J, with 9 bases in the middle. The germline gives CDR1 SGHTA, CDR2 FQGNSA. CDR3 DNA sequence: TGTGCCAGCAGCTTATGGGCAGAAAGCACAGATACGCAGTATTTT. It yields the protein CASSLWAESTDTQYF.

The J gene is TRBJ2-1, the V gene TRBV5-1; 14 nucleotides match TRBD2. CDR1 and CDR2 (germline): SGHRS, YFSETQ. The trim removed 7 bases at V and 8 bases at J, leaving 8 bases unmatched. The CDR3 is made up of 15 amino acids. The CDR3: CASGTSGRGGDEQFF. Here the CDR3 DNA reads TGCGCCAGCGGGACTAGCGGGAGAGGAGGAGATGAGCAGTTCTTC.

This clonotype was observed at least ten times. Here the CDR3 reads CASSVSGGPGEQYF. For the CDR3, the DNA is TGTGCCAGCAGCGTTAGCGGGGGGCCGGGGGAACAGTACTTC. The chain employs TRBV7-2 and TRBJ2-4; 10 bases agree with TRBD2. CDR1 is SGHTA, CDR2 FQGNSA, per germline. The CDR3 is 14 residues long. After removal of 5 bases from V and 13 bases from J, the junction contained 11 bases not matched to a gene.

This clonotype was counted at least ten times. This chain connects TRBV29-1 to TRBJ2-5, with TRBD1 matching 9 bases. V shed 2 bases, J shed 6 bases, and the junction held 4 bases outside the gene matches. Germline V CDR1 and CDR2: SQVTM, ANQGSEA. The length of the CDR3 is 13 residues. CDR3 DNA sequence: TGCAGCGTTGAAAGGGACAGGGTGAAGACCCAGTACTTC. As protein: CSVERDRVKTQYF. Full variable domain (missing parts from reference TRBV29-1 and TRBJ2-5): SAVISQKPSRDICQRGTSLTIQCQVDSQVTMMFWYRQQPGQSLTLIATANQGSEATYESGFVIDKFPISRPNLTFSTLTVSNMSPEDSSIYLCSVERDRVKTQYFGPGTRLLVL.

This clonotype was counted a few times. The CDR3 DNA reads TGTGCCAGCAGTCCAACGACACAAGGGTATCAGCCCCAGCATTTT. Amino acid sequence: CASSPTTQGYQPQHF. The chain is built from TRBV12-3 or TRBV12-4 and TRBJ1-5; D not certain. V lost 5 bases to trimming and J lost 5 bases, with 16 bases between them. The CDR3 runs 15 residues.

This rearrangement joins TRBV20-1 to TRBJ1-1, with D possibly matching TRBD1 (5 bases). The germline gives CDR1 DFQATT, CDR2 SNEGSKA (reference sequence). V was clipped by 5 bases and J by 1 base, with 11 bases between them. CDR3 length: 13 residues. Here the CDR3 DNA reads TGCAGTGCTGGGGGGATTGGGAACACTGAAGCTTTCTTT. It is translated as CSAGGIGNTEAFF.

This clonotype occurred a few times. This chain uses TRBV11-2 with TRBJ2-1; a possible D gene is TRBD2 (5 bases). V lost 5 bases and J lost 6, with 8 bases in between. Germline V CDR1 and CDR2: SGHAT, FQNNGV. CDR3 length equals 12 residues. The chain's CDR3 is CASSPGINEQFF. CDR3 nucleotide sequence: TGTGCCAGCAGCCCCGGGATCAATGAGCAGTTCTTC. The full variable domain, in which reference TRBV11-2 and TRBJ2-1 provide the parts outside the CDR3, is EAGVAQSPRYKIIEKRQSVAFWCNPISGHATLYWYQQILGQGPKLLIQFQNNGVVDDSQLPKDRFSAERLKGVDSTLKIQPAKLEDSAVYLCASSPGINEQFFGPGTRLTVL.

A few counts support this clonotype. The CDR3 DNA reads as TGTGCCAGCAGCACACCCCGGGGGAGGAACTATGGCTACACCTTC. As protein: CASSTPRGRNYGYTF. J is TRBJ1-2 and V is TRBV11-2, with D perhaps TRBD1 (5 bases). CDR1 is SGHAT and CDR2 is FQNNGV in the germline V gene. Trimming took off 5 bases at V and 2 bases at J, with 15 bases between the two ends. This CDR3 spans 15 amino acids.

The V and J genes are TRBV20-1 and TRBJ2-1, with 10 bases fitting TRBD2. Trimming removed 6 bases from V and 6 bases from J; junction bases left unmatched: 11. Germline loops: CDR1 DFQATT, CDR2 SNEGSKA (reference sequence). The CDR3 extends over 15 amino acids. In DNA form, the CDR3 reads TGCAGTGCATCTTGGGGGACTAGCGTAGGCAATGAGCAGTTCTTC. Residues: CSASWGTSVGNEQFF.

This clonotype was observed a few times. The V and J genes are TRBV20-1 and TRBJ1-2; D is unresolved. The germline CDR1 and CDR2 sequences are DFQATT and SNEGSKA (reference sequence). CDR3 size: 13 residues. V was cut by 2 bases and J by 0 bases, with 7 bases left in between. The CDR3 loop is CSARTAANYGYTF. CDR3 coding DNA: TGCAGTGCTAGAACGGCAGCTAACTATGGCTACACCTTC.

This sequence joins TRBV12-3 or TRBV12-4 and TRBJ1-2; possible D gene TRBD1, 5 bases. There are 14 residues in the CDR3. V lost 5 bases and J 8 bases, leaving 18 bases between the germline ends. CDR3 sequence (DNA): TGTGCCAGCAGTATGCTGAGGGGCTTAGGCGGCTACACCTTC. It yields the protein CASSMLRGLGGYTF.

As DNA, the CDR3 is TGTGCCAGCAGCCAAGAGGGACTAGTAAGTTACGAGCAGTACTTC. Translation gives CASSQEGLVSYEQYF. The chain is built from TRBV4-2 and TRBJ2-7; 8 nucleotides align to TRBD2. The CDR3 has 15 amino acids. CDR1 LGHNA and CDR2 YNFKEQ come from the germline V gene. Germline trimming cut 0 bases from V and 4 bases from J; bases unmatched to any gene: 5.

This sequence joins TRBV7-2 and TRBJ1-2; possible D gene TRBD1, 6 bases. The CDR3 spans 16 residues. The germline V gene has CDR1 SGHTA and CDR2 FQGNSA. The germline V and J ends were trimmed by 6 bases and 4 bases, with 21 bases remaining between them. The CDR3 DNA follows: TGTGCCAGCAGACATGGGGGGGGGCGAATGGGCTATGGCTACACCTTC. Its protein product is CASRHGGGRMGYGYTF.

The chain links TRBV7-3 to TRBJ2-3; 11 nucleotides line up with TRBD1. Looked up from germline, CDR1 is SGHTA and CDR2 is FQGTGA. With V trimmed by 8 bases and J by 6 bases, 4 bases remained unmatched. The CDR3 contains 13 residues. In nucleotides, the CDR3 is TGTGCCAGCGGACAGGGGGCTTGGGATACGCAGTATTTT. The encoded protein is CASGQGAWDTQYF. Combining the CDR3 with reference TRBV7-3 and TRBJ2-3 gives the whole variable domain GAGVSQTPSNKVTEKGKYVELRCDPISGHTALYWYRQSLGQGPEFLIYFQGTGAADDSGLPNDRFFAVRPEGSVSTLKIQRTERGDSAVYLCASGQGAWDTQYFGPGTRLTVL.

The chain couples TRBV25-1 to TRBJ2-3; 14 bases align to TRBD2. CDR1 MGHDK and CDR2 SYGVNS come from the germline V gene. V shed 4 bases, J shed 3 bases, and the junction held 9 bases outside the gene matches. CDR3 length: 18 amino acids. The CDR3 DNA is TGTGCCAGCAGTGCCTACCCGGGACTAGCGGGAGAGACAGATACGCAGTATTTT. It codes for CASSAYPGLAGETDTQYF.

This clonotype was found many times. This chain links TRBV12-3 or TRBV12-4 with TRBJ2-1; tentative D call: TRBD1 (6 bases). Trimming removed 5 bases at V and 2 bases at J, with 10 bases between. This CDR3 comprises 14 residues. DNA of the CDR3: TGTGCCAGCAGTCCTCGGACAGCCTACAATGAGCAGTTCTTC. Translated: CASSPRTAYNEQFF.

This clonotype appeared a few times. This chain joins TRBV5-5 and TRBJ1-6, with D maybe TRBD1 (5 bases). The CDR3 is made up of 14 amino acids. V lost 4 bases and J lost 6, with 11 bases in between. Germline V gene sequence: CDR1 SGHKS, CDR2 YYEKEE (reference sequence). The chain's CDR3 is CASSQGGFNSPLHF. CDR3 nucleotide sequence: TGTGCCAGCAGCCAGGGAGGGTTTAATTCACCCCTCCACTTT.

The V and J genes are TRBV7-2 and TRBJ2-5; the D call may be TRBD1 or TRBD2 (5 bases each). Germline assignment: CDR1 SGHTA and CDR2 FQGNSA. This CDR3 is 17 amino acids long. V lost 2 bases to trimming and J lost 5 bases, with 21 bases between them. CDR3 coding DNA: TGTGCCAGCAGCTTAAGTAGCCGGGGCCCTCCTTTGGAGACCCAGTACTTC. Translation: CASSLSSRGPPLETQYF.

This clonotype was picked up many times. CDR3 sequence reads: CSAPIIRAAEQFF. The DNA of the CDR3 is TGCAGTGCTCCTATAATCCGGGCCGCTGAGCAGTTCTTC. The chain is built from TRBV20-1 and TRBJ2-1; D is uncertain. Trimming stripped 5 bases from V and 9 bases from J, with 17 bases between. The CDR3 consists of 13 residues. Germline V gene sequence: CDR1 DFQATT, CDR2 SNEGSKA (reference sequence).

CDR3 loop: CATSRDTGGEQYF. Here the CDR3 DNA reads TGTGCCACCAGCAGAGATACAGGGGGCGAGCAGTACTTC. The rearrangement joins TRBV15 to TRBJ2-7; 8 nucleotides align to TRBD1. This CDR3 region has 13 residues. From germline, CDR1 is LNHNV and CDR2 YYDKDF (reference sequence). With V trimmed by 0 bases and J by 6 bases, 1 base remained unmatched.

The chain carries TRBV6-1 and TRBJ1-5; D remains ambiguous. Trimming pared 8 bases from V and 0 bases from J, leaving 17 bases between. This CDR3 comprises 16 residues. The germline gives CDR1 MNHNS, CDR2 SASEGT. CDR3 protein: CASSSGGGNSNQPQHF. In DNA, the CDR3 is TGTGCCAGCTCTTCCGGAGGAGGGAATAGCAATCAGCCCCAGCATTTT.

This clonotype occurred a few times. The CDR3 spells CAWSFLAGQSSYNEQFF. The CDR3 coding sequence is TGTGCCTGGAGTTTCCTAGCGGGGCAAAGCTCCTACAATGAGCAGTTCTTC. This chain links TRBV30 with TRBJ2-1; 9 nucleotides agree with TRBD2. The germline CDR1 and CDR2 sequences are GTSNPN and SVGIG (reference sequence). There are 17 residues in the CDR3. The V and J ends lost 2 bases and 0 bases, in that order; junction bases with no gene match: 8.

The chain uses TRBV20-1 and TRBJ2-7; maybe TRBD2 (6 bases). The CDR3 covers 16 residues. Germline CDR1 DFQATT, CDR2 SNEGSKA (reference sequence). Trimming took off 6 bases at V and 6 bases at J, with 27 bases between the two ends. For the CDR3, the DNA is TGCAGTGCCAACCAAGGAATAGCGGCCCAGGCTGGCGAGCAGTACTTC. It specifies CSANQGIAAQAGEQYF.

The chain combines TRBV12-3 or TRBV12-4 with TRBJ2-5; TRBD2 aligns across 7 bases. The CDR3 contains 17 residues. V was pared by 2 bases and J by 1 base, with 10 bases of the junction left unmatched. The CDR3 protein is CASSLRGPASGQETQYF. The CDR3 region has the DNA TGTGCCAGCAGTTTAAGAGGCCCCGCTAGCGGCCAAGAGACCCAGTACTTC.

This clonotype was seen a handful of times. The V call is TRBV4-2, the J call TRBJ2-2; 12 bases are shared with TRBD2. Germline trimming cut 0 bases from V and 8 bases from J; bases unmatched to any gene: 7. Germline-derived CDR1 and CDR2 are LGHNA and YNFKEQ. The CDR3 extends over 17 amino acids. The CDR3, as DNA: TGTGCCAGCAGCCAAGACCTAGCGGGAGGGCCCTTTGGGGAGCTGTTTTTT. It specifies CASSQDLAGGPFGELFF.

To note about this clonotype: With a much larger clone just one base away, this may be a read error. CDR3 sequence: CASSINGRDIEQYF. CDR3 nucleotides: TGTGCCAGCAGTATTAACGGGAGAGACATCGAGCAGTACTTC. The chain uses TRBV12-3 or TRBV12-4 and TRBJ2-7, with D perhaps matching TRBD2 (6 bases). The CDR3 has 14 amino acids. Trimming took 5 bases from V and 6 from J, leaving 17 bases between them.